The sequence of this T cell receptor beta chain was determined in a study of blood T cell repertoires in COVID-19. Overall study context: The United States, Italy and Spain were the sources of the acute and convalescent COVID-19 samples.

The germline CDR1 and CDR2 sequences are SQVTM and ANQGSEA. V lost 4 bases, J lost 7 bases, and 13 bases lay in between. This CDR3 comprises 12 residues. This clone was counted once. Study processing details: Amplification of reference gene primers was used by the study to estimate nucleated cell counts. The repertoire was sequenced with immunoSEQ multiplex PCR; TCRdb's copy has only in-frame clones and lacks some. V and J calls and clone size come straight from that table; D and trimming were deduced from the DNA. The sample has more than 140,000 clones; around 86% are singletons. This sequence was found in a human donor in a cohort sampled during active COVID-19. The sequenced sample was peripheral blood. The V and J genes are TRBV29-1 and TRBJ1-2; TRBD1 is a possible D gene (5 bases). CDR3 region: CSVAKQGFGYTF. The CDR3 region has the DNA TGCAGCGTTGCCAAGCAGGGTTTTGGCTACACCTTC.